This TCR beta chain came from a study of cytomegalovirus exposure and HLA in healthy donors. The CDR3 extends over 14 amino acids. The J segment lost 4 bases and the V segment lost 3 bases, leaving 1 base of the junction unmatched. Germline CDR1 is KGHSH and CDR2 is LQKENI. Donors sampled were nominally healthy, though unrecorded immune exposures were likely. As to this clone: The antigen remains undetermined. The sample carries other DNA sequences with the same CDR3.

Both 60 Vbeta primers and 13 Jbeta primers went into the PCR. Some clones are missing from TCRdb's copy, which holds only in-frame ones; the method was immunoSEQ multiplex PCR. The table records about 120,000 clones, roughly 76% of them present only once. The study, taken as a whole, reports: In all likelihood, a cluster of highly shared sequence variants was a sequencing artifact. Associated with HLA alleles at 0.05 false discovery rate in a later analysis were some 16,000 TCR beta sequences. Prediction of most subjects' HLA-A and HLA-B alleles by TCR beta sequences was reportedly accurate.

The sequenced sample was PBMCs. The chain carries TRBV18 and TRBJ1-5; 9 bases align to TRBD1. This clonotype was obtained from a woman aged 40 to 55 in good health and CMV-seropositive. The CDR3, as DNA: TGTGCCAGCTCACCCGGGACAGGGAATCAGCCCCAGCATTTT. Its protein product is CASSPGTGNQPQHF.